The entry that follows covers one T cell receptor beta chain sequence. Generated by immunoSEQ multiplex PCR, the TCRdb table keeps only in-frame clones and is missing some. The sample carries under 300,000 clones, approximately 83% recorded once. This sample stems from a study of blood T cell repertoires in COVID-19. Study at large: Italy, Spain and the United States were the sources of the convalescent and acute COVID-19 samples.

This CDR3 spans 13 amino acids. Germline-derived CDR1 and CDR2 are GTSNPN and SVGIG (reference sequence). Trimming removed 8 bases from V and 0 bases from J, with 8 bases in between. Participants had their cohort set by participant-reported clinical history. The chain has TRBV30 and TRBJ2-6; D remains ambiguous. Material for sequencing was PBMCs or T cells enriched from blood (not recorded which). The TCR originated in a woman aged 40-49 years with acute COVID-19. CDR3 protein: CAAGYSGANVLTF. The CDR3 nucleotides read TGTGCCGCCGGGTACTCTGGGGCCAACGTCCTGACTTTC.